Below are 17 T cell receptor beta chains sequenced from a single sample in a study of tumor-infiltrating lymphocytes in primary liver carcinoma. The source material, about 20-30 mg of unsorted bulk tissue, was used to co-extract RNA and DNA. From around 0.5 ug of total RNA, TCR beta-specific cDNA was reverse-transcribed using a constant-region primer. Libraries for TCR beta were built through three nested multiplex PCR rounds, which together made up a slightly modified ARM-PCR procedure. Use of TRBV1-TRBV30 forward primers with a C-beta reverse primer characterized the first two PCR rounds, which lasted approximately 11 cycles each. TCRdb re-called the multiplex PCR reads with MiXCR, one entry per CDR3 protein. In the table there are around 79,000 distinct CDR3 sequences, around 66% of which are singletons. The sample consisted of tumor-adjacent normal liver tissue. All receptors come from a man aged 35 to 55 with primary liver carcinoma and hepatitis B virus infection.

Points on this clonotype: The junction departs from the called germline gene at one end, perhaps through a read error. The CDR3 here is CSSSYPGGEGNTQYF. CDR3 nucleotides: TGTTCCAGCAGTTACCCAGGGGGAGAAGGAAATACGCAGTATTTT. The rearrangement joins TRBV6-5 to TRBJ2-3; 7 nucleotides line up with TRBD1. Per the germline V gene, CDR1 is MNHEY and CDR2 is SVGAGI. The length of the CDR3 is 15 residues.

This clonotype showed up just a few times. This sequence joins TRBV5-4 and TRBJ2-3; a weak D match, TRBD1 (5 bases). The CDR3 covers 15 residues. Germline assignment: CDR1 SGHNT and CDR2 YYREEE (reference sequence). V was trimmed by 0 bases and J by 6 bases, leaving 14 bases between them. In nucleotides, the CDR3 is TGTGCCAGCAGCTTGGGGGGCCCGAACAGGGATACGCAGTATTTT. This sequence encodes CASSLGGPNRDTQYF.

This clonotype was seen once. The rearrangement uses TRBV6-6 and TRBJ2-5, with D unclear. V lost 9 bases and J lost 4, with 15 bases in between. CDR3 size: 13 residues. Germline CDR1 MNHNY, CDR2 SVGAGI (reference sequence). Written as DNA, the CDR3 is TGTGCCAGTATTCGGACGGATCGAGAGACCCAGTACTTC. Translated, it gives CASIRTDRETQYF.

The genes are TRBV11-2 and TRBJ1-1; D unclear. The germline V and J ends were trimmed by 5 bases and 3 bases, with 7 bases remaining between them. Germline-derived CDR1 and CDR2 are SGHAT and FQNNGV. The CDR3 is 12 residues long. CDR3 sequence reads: CASSQSYTEAFF. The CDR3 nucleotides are TGTGCCAGCAGCCAGAGCTACACTGAAGCTTTCTTT.

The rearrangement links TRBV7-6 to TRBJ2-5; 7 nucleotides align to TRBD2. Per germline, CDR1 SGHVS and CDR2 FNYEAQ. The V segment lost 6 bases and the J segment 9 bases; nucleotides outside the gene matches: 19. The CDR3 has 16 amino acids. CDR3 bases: TGTGCCAGCAGTTCGCTAGCGGAAGGCTCCCTCATGGCCCAGTACTTC. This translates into CASSSLAEGSLMAQYF.

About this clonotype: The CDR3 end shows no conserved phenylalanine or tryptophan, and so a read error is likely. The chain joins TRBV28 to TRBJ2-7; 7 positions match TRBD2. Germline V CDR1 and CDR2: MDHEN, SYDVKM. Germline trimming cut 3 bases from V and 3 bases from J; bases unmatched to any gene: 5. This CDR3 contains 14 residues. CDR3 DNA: TGTGCCAGCAGTTTTCTAGCGGAGGGCTACGAGCAGTACTCC. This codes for CASSFLAEGYEQYS.

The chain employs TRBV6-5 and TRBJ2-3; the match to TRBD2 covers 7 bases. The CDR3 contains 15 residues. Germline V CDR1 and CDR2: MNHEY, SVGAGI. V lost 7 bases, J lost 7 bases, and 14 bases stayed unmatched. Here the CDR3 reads CASNPGLVGTNTQYF. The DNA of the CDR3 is TGTGCCAGCAACCCAGGACTAGTGGGAACAAATACGCAGTATTTT.

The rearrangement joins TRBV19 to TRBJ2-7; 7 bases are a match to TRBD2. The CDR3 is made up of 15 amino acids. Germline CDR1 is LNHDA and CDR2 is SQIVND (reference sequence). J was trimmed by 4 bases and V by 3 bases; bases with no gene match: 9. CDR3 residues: CASSIGGSGAYEQYF. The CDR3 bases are TGTGCCAGTAGTATCGGGGGGAGTGGCGCGTACGAGCAGTACTTC.

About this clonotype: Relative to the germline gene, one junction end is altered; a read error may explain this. This chain's CDR3 is CSIETDRGRRETQYF. CDR3 sequence (DNA): TGCAGCATTGAGACCGACAGGGGGCGCAGAGAGACCCAGTACTTC. V usage is TRBV29-1 and J usage is TRBJ2-5; 10 bases match TRBD1. The CDR3 runs to 15 residues. Germline V gene data show CDR1 as SQVTM and CDR2 as ANQGSEA.

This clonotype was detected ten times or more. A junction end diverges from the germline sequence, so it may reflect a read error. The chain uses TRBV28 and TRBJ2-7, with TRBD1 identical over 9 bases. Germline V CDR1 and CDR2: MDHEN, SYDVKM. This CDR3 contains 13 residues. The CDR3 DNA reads TGTGCCACCCGGGACAGGGATTCCTCCGAGCAGTACTTC. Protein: CATRDRDSSEQYF.

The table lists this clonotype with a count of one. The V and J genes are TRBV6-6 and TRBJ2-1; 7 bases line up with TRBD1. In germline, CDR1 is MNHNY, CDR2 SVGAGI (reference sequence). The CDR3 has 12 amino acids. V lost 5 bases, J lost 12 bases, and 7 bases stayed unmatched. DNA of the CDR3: TGTGCCAGCAGTATCATAGGGGGCGGGCAGTTCTTC. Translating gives CASSIIGGGQFF.

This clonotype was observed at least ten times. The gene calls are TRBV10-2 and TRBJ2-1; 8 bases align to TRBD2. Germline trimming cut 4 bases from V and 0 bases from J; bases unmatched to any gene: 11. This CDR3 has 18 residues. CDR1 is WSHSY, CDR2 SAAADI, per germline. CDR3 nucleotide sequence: TGCGCCAGCAGTGTCCCCTACGGGGGGGGAGGCTCCTACAATGAGCAGTTCTTC. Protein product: CASSVPYGGGGSYNEQFF.

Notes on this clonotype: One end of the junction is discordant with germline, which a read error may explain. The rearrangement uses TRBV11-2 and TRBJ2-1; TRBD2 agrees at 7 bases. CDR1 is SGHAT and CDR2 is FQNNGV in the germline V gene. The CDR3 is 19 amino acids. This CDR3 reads CASSLDRRFSGTLYNEQFF. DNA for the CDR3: TGTGCCAGTAGCTTAGATAGACGATTCAGCGGGACCCTTTACAATGAGCAGTTCTTC.

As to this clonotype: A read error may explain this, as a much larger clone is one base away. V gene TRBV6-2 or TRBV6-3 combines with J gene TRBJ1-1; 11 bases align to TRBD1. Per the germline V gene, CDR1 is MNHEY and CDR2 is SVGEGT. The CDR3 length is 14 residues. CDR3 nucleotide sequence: TGTGCCAGCAGTTGGACAGGGGGCAACACTGAAGCTATCTTT. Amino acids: CASSWTGGNTEAIF.

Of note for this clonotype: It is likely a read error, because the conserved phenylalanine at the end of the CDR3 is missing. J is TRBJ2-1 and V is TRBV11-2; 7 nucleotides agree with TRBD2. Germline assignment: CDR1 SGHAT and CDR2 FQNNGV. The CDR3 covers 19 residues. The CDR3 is CASSSDGRFSGTLYNEQFL. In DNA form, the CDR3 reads TGTGCCAGTAGCTCAGATGGGCGATTCAGCGGGACCCTTTACAATGAGCAGTTCCTC.

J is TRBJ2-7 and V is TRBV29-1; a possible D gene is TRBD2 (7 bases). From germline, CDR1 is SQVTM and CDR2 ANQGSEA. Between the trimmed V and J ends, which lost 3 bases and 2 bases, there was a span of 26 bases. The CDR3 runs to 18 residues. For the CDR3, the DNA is TGCAGCGTTGATTGGGGTAGTTCGGGGACAAGCGGGACCTACGAGCAGTACTTC. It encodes CSVDWGSSGTSGTYEQYF.

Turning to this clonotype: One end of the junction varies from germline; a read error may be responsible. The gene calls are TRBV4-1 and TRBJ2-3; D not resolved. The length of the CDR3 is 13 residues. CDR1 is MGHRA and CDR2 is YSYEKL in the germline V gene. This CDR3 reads CASSQALLYTQFF. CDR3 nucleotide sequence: TGCGCCAGTAGCCAAGCCCTCTTATATACGCAGTTTTTT.